These 15 T cell receptor delta chains were all obtained from the same sample, sequenced in a study of DNA immune sequencing with unique molecular identifiers. A 32-plex genomic DNA assay used primers for all 8 TRDV and 4 TRDJ genes. The library had 12-nucleotide UMIs introduced over roughly 3 barcoding cycles, then a second adapter PCR. TCRdb reanalysed the multiplex PCR reads with CATT. The data contain 2,300 or so delta-chain clones, more than 13% of them singletons. Sequencing was performed on gamma-delta T cells enriched from blood buffy coat, or unenriched PBMCs (not recorded which). Receptors originate from a human donor in good health.

This clone was detected a few times. A read error likely explains why the TCRdb protein, taken from a much larger clone, differs from this DNA's translation at residue 10; the protein shown is translated from the DNA. V is TRDV2 and J is TRDJ3; tentatively, D is TRDD3 (6 bases). V gave up 1 base and J gave up 0 bases, with 18 bases separating them. This CDR3 contains 20 residues. Germline CDR1 reads GEAIGNYY; CDR2 reads EKD. CDR3 nucleotides: TGTGCCTGTGACACGGGAAGCCTGGGGTTCGGCTCCTGGGACACCCGACAGATGTTTTTC. This sequence encodes CACDTGSLGFGSWDTRQMFF.

This clone is medium-sized (0.01 to 0.1%). This chain connects TRDV2 to TRDJ1; D is possibly TRDD3 (7 bases). The CDR3 is made up of 16 amino acids. The germline gives CDR1 GEAIGNYY, CDR2 EKD. The V gene lost 1 base and the J gene lost 3 bases, with 17 bases spanning the gap. The CDR3 sequence: CACDTLLGTFPDKLIF. The CDR3 DNA follows: TGTGCCTGTGACACACTACTGGGGACCTTCCCCGATAAACTCATCTTT.

In its sample, this clone was seen a few times. A much larger clone sits a single nucleotide away, making a read error possible. This sample also contains other DNA sequences that code for the same CDR3. V usage is TRAV38-2/DV8 and J usage is TRDJ1, with TRDD3 matching 12 bases. Germline CDR1 is TSESDYY and CDR2 is QEAYKQQN. The CDR3 runs to 21 residues. The CDR3 region is CAYRSAFLSYWGIQDTDKLIF. The CDR3 DNA reads TGTGCTTATAGGAGCGCGTTCCTAAGTTACTGGGGGATACAAGACACCGATAAACTCATTTTT.

In regard to this clone: A far larger clone is one nucleotide away, so this likely arose from a read error. The chain recombines TRDV1 with TRDJ1, with TRDD3 identical over 7 bases. Matching the DNA to germline supplied the J gene, which TCRdb does not give. V was pared by 4 bases and J by 2 bases, with 43 bases of the junction left unmatched. The germline V gene has CDR1 TSWWSYY and CDR2 QGS. The length of the CDR3 is 27 residues. The CDR3 loop reads CALGVDSSYLRRYWGSSEGAATDKLIF. The CDR3 region has the DNA TGTGCTCTTGGGGTGGATTCCTCGTACCTACGCCGCTACTGGGGATCAAGCGAGGGAGCCGCGACCGATAAACTCATCTTT.

In regard to this clone: For this DNA, TCRdb reports the protein of a much larger clone, which diverges at residue 11, most likely from a read error; the protein presented here is translated directly from the DNA. V is TRDV2 and J is TRDJ1; D call uncertain. The CDR3 is made up of 16 amino acids. V lost 3 bases and J lost 3, with 19 bases in between. Germline V gene data show CDR1 as GEAIGNYY and CDR2 as EKD. The CDR3 reads CACDPSDRKYPDKLIF. The CDR3 DNA reads TGTGCCTGTGACCCGTCCGATCGGAAGTACCCCGATAAACTCATCTTT.

By its share, this clone is medium-sized. The same CDR3 also results from other DNA sequences found in this sample. This chain links TRDV2 with TRDJ1; 8 positions agree with TRDD3. The germline V gene encodes CDR1 GEAIGNYY and CDR2 EKD. CDR3 length equals 17 residues. After removal of 3 bases from V and 0 bases from J, the junction contained 11 bases not matched to a gene. CDR3 coding DNA: TGTGCCTGTGACCCGGCTGGGGGACCCCGCTACACCGATAAACTCATCTTT. This translates into CACDPAGGPRYTDKLIF.

A word on this clone: A far larger clone is one base from this, pointing to a likely read error. V gene TRAV14/DV4 combines with J gene TRDJ1; TRDD2 aligns across 7 bases. TCRdb gives no J gene; it was assigned here by matching the DNA to germline. CDR3 length: 27 residues. The germline V gene has CDR1 TSDPSYG and CDR2 QGSYDQQN (reference sequence). V gave up 0 bases and J gave up 0 bases; unmatched junction bases: 37. This CDR3 reads CAMREGLTVPTKDPVVRLLRYTDKLIF. CDR3 DNA: TGTGCAATGAGAGAGGGCCTCACAGTTCCTACGAAAGATCCCGTGGTCCGGTTACTCCGTTACACCGATAAACTCATCTTT.

In regard to this clone: A far larger clone is off by one base, so a read error is likely. The chain carries TRDV1 and TRDJ1, with TRDD3 matching over 13 bases. TCRdb carries no J gene annotation; the J gene was assigned here by matching the DNA with germline. Per the germline V gene, CDR1 is TSWWSYY and CDR2 is QGS. The CDR3 covers 26 residues. The CDR3 nucleotides are TGTGCTCTTAGGGAACCCCCTCCTACGGATTCAGTACTGGGGGATACGCCCCAGACGGCCGCCGATAAACTCATCTTT. Its translation: CALREPPPTDSVLGDTPQTAADKLIF.

In its sample, this clone was seen a few times. Given a far larger clone just one base away, this is likely a sequencing read error. The same CDR3 is also encoded by other DNA sequences in this sample. The chain links TRDV2 to TRDJ3; D perhaps matches TRDD3 (5 bases). The ends were cut back, 1 base at V and 1 base at J, with 10 bases in the middle. Per germline, CDR1 GEAIGNYY and CDR2 EKD. CDR3 length: 17 amino acids. CDR3 amino acids: CACDTTGGSWDTRQMFF. CDR3 bases: TGTGCCTGTGACACTACTGGTGGATCCTGGGACACCCGACAGATGTTTTTC.

The J gene is TRDJ1, while no V gene call was made; the table's D call TRDD3 went unverified against the DNA. The CDR3 runs 23 residues. Here the CDR3 reads CACDTVPPALRPGTGGHTDKLIF. DNA of the CDR3: TGTGCCTGTGACACCGTACCCCCGGCTCTCAGACCGGGAACTGGGGGTCATACCGATAAACTCATCTTT.

This clone is deemed medium-sized. V usage is TRDV3 and J usage is TRDJ1; 8 bases line up with TRDD2. This CDR3 spans 18 amino acids. Germline CDR1 TVYSNPD, CDR2 GDNSRS (reference sequence). V lost 1 base and J lost 5; bases outside the gene matches: 21. CDR3 sequence reads: CAFKASYILWGKEDKLIF. As DNA, the CDR3 is TGTGCCTTTAAAGCTTCCTACATCTTGTGGGGCAAGGAGGATAAACTCATCTTT.

The V and J genes are TRDV2 and TRDJ1, with 8 nucleotides matching TRDD3. The V gene's germline CDR1 is GEAIGNYY and CDR2 EKD. With V trimmed by 1 base and J by 0 bases, 9 bases remained unmatched. CDR3 length: 17 residues. The CDR3 bases are TGTGCCTGTGACACGGGGGCTGGGGGAAGGTACACCGATAAACTCATCTTT. Translated: CACDTGAGGRYTDKLIF.

On this clone: TCRdb pairs this DNA with a much larger clone's protein that differs at residue 3, likely a read error; the protein shown was translated from the DNA. CDR3 protein: CAGDKLGDTQADKLIF. The CDR3 nucleotides are TGTGCCGGTGACAAGCTGGGGGATACGCAGGCCGATAAACTCATCTTT. The V and J genes are TRDV2 and TRDJ1; 12 nucleotides align to TRDD3. The CDR3 consists of 16 residues. The germline CDR1 and CDR2 sequences are GEAIGNYY and EKD.

In this sample, this clone is medium-sized. This chain joins TRAV36/DV7 and TRDJ1; TRDD3 matches at 13 bases. J lost 0 bases, V lost 5 bases, and 19 bases had no gene match. CDR1 is VTNFRS, CDR2 LTSSGIE, per germline (reference sequence). This CDR3 contains 20 residues. CDR3 amino acids: CAVGRSNWGIRRKYTDKLIF. CDR3 bases: TGTGCTGTTGGTAGAAGCAACTGGGGGATACGCAGGAAGTACACCGATAAACTCATCTTT.

This clone has a handful of counts. A far larger clone is one base from this, pointing to a likely read error. This chain links TRDV2 with TRDJ1, with a tentative D call TRDD3 (5 bases). CDR3 length: 18 residues. V lost 0 bases, J lost 3 bases, and 22 bases lay in between. Per germline, CDR1 GEAIGNYY and CDR2 EKD. Here the CDR3 reads CACDTVGGVDIRSDKLIF. DNA for the CDR3: TGTGCCTGTGACACCGTAGGAGGTGTGGATATCCGATCCGATAAACTCATCTTT.